This T cell receptor beta chain was recorded in a study of CXCR3-negative and CXCR3-positive naive CD8 T cells. Study-level information: Every library held about 1.5 +/- 0.3 million TRB reads, and the total came to around 150 million.

Findings and caveats of the study: Diversity ran similarly high across both naive subsets but far lower in memory CD8+ cells. TRBV-TRBJ usage matched between naive CXCR3-negative and CXCR3-positive cells but not between memory cells. TRB CDR3 hydrophobicity was greater in CXCR3-positive naive cells than in CXCR3-negative naive cells. Researchers report CXCR3 expression partially decreased after cryopreservation, with fresh PBMCs used in most assays.

With UMI labels, 5' RACE was used to prepare the TRB cDNA libraries. TCRdb reprocessed the 5' RACE reads and stores each CDR3 protein as one record, lacking DNA. This sample contains tens of thousands of distinct CDR3 sequences. About this clonotype: Antigen specificity is unknown.

Germline-derived CDR1 and CDR2 are LGHNA and YSLEER. The CDR3 is made up of 15 amino acids. Input material: naive CXCR3+ CD8+ T cells from blood. The subset was: CD45RO-CCR7+CD27+CD95- naive CD8+ T cells expressing CXCR3 (TNR3+). The rearrangement joins TRBV4-3 to TRBJ2-1; with no DNA, the TCRdb D assignment of TRBD2 cannot be verified. The receptor was derived from a human donor in good health. Some clones in this sample may be carry-over from other donors' samples. This chain's CDR3 is CASSQGTGTRGEQFF.